This T cell receptor (beta chain) was sequenced in a study of cytomegalovirus exposure and HLA in healthy donors. Separation from the roughly 670-subject first cohort characterized the roughly 130-subject validation cohort, to which the donors belonged. CDR1 is MGHRA and CDR2 is YSYEKL in the germline V gene. This CDR3 contains 17 residues. V was clipped by 0 bases and J by 5 bases, with 17 bases between them. Comment on this clone: Its target is not known.

Repertoires were generated with immunoSEQ multiplex PCR, while TCRdb's copy carries only in-frame clones and drops some. Of some 140,000 clones listed, roughly 86% are singletons. Broader study findings: Many donors shared some public TCRs, even though most TCR sequences were rare. Accounts indicate the classifier identified cytomegalovirus status with strong specificity and sensitivity.

The sequence came from a human donor in good health. Sequences were obtained from PBMCs. This sequence joins TRBV4-1 and TRBJ2-1, with D perhaps matching TRBD1 (6 bases). The CDR3 DNA reads as TGCGCCAGCAGCCAAGAGCAGGGGAAGTTTACGGACAATGAGCAGTTCTTC. Protein product: CASSQEQGKFTDNEQFF.